The 22 T cell receptor beta chains listed next were all sequenced from one sample in a study of blood T cell repertoires in COVID-19. Data came from immunoSEQ multiplex PCR; TCRdb stores just in-frame clones and leaves some out. This sample has over 120,000 clones; around 82% occur once, and the top ten carry approximately 6%. Sample: PBMCs or T cells enriched from blood (not recorded which). These receptors were obtained from a woman in her fifties or sixties who had recovered from COVID-19.

This sequence joins TRBV2 and TRBJ1-1; 7 bases fit TRBD1. CDR3 length: 15 residues. Trimming at V came to 7 bases and at J to 0 bases, leaving 8 bases not matched to a gene. Germline V gives CDR1 SNHLY, CDR2 FYNNEI. Here the CDR3 reads CASISGQSMNTEAFF. The CDR3 nucleotides read TGTGCCAGCATATCGGGACAGTCCATGAACACTGAAGCTTTCTTT.

This clone was counted only a few times. J is TRBJ2-7 and V is TRBV5-3, with TRBD1 matching 8 bases. TRBV5-3 qualifies as an ORF whose function is uncertain. This CDR3 spans 15 amino acids. Trimming at V came to 2 bases and at J to 6 bases, leaving 10 bases not matched to a gene. Here the CDR3 reads CARSFTQGAWGEQYF. DNA of the CDR3: TGTGCCAGAAGCTTTACGCAGGGGGCCTGGGGCGAGCAGTACTTC.

This clone has only a few counts. The chain uses TRBV5-1 and TRBJ1-1, with 7 bases aligning to TRBD1. V was pared by 0 bases and J by 1 base, with 0 bases of the junction left unmatched. The CDR3 totals 14 residues. Per the germline V gene, CDR1 is SGHRS and CDR2 is YFSETQ. CDR3 in amino acids: CASSLDRGNTEAFF. In DNA form, the CDR3 reads TGCGCCAGCAGCTTGGACAGGGGGAACACTGAAGCTTTCTTT.

The rearrangement links TRBV9 to TRBJ1-1; 8 bases are shared with TRBD1. J was trimmed by 7 bases and V by 5 bases; bases with no gene match: 4. The CDR3 consists of 12 residues. Per the germline V gene, CDR1 is SGDLS and CDR2 is YYNGEE. In nucleotides, the CDR3 is TGTGCCAGCAGATTAGGACAGGGTGAAGCTTTCTTT. Its protein is CASRLGQGEAFF. Complete variable domain (other parts from reference TRBV9 and TRBJ1-1): DSGVTQTPKHLITATGQRVTLRCSPRSGDLSVYWYQQSLDQGLQFLIQYYNGEERAKGNILERFSAQQFPDLHSELNLSSLELGDSALYFCASRLGQGEAFFGQGTRLTVV.

The rearrangement uses TRBV6-5 and TRBJ2-7, with a weak D call TRBD1 (5 bases). From germline, CDR1 is MNHEY and CDR2 SVGAGI. Trimming left V 6 bases short and J 3 bases short, with 12 bases between. This CDR3 contains 13 residues. CDR3 bases: TGTGCCAGCAGCCAGGGCATGTACTACGAGCAGTACGTC. Translation: CASSQGMYYEQYV.

V usage is TRBV7-2 and J usage is TRBJ1-2; no reliable D call. Germline CDR1 SGHTA, CDR2 FQGNSA. V was clipped by 1 base and J by 1 base, with 7 bases between them. This CDR3 is 14 amino acids long. CDR3 residues: CASSLVTVNYGYTF. CDR3 bases: TGTGCCAGCAGCTTAGTTACTGTTAACTATGGCTACACCTTC. Using reference TRBV7-2 and TRBJ1-2 for the parts outside the CDR3, the full variable domain is GAGVSQSPSNKVTEKGKDVELRCDPISGHTALYWYRQSLGQGLEFLIYFQGNSAPDKSGLPSDRFSAERTGGSVSTLTIQRTQQEDSAVYLCASSLVTVNYGYTFGSGTRLTVV.

The rearrangement links TRBV10-3 to TRBJ2-1; D gene ambiguous. The CDR3 consists of 12 residues. Germline CDR1 is ENHRY and CDR2 is SYGVKD. Deletions cut 6 bases from V and 6 bases from J, with 9 bases between. The CDR3 reads CAIRAEVNEQFF. CDR3 coding DNA: TGTGCCATCAGGGCCGAGGTCAATGAGCAGTTCTTC.

This chain's CDR3 is CASSIGAGEGQFF. The CDR3 DNA is TGTGCCAGTAGTATAGGCGCCGGGGAGGGGCAGTTCTTC. V is TRBV19 and J is TRBJ2-1; TRBD2 agrees at 7 bases. Trimming at V came to 1 base and at J to 12 bases, leaving 6 bases not matched to a gene. In germline, CDR1 is LNHDA, CDR2 SQIVND (reference sequence). The CDR3 spans 13 residues. Together with reference TRBV19 and TRBJ2-1, the CDR3 gives the full variable domain: DGGITQSPKYLFRKEGQNVTLSCEQNLNHDAMYWYRQDPGQGLRLIYYSQIVNDFQKGDIAEGYSVSREKKESFPLTVTSAQKNPTAFYLCASSIGAGEGQFFGPGTRLTVL.

This clone was observed a few times. The rearrangement joins TRBV6-5 to TRBJ1-2; TRBD1 agrees at 7 bases. Germline values: CDR1 MNHEY, CDR2 SVGAGI. The CDR3 length is 14 residues. V lost 0 bases to trimming and J lost 4 bases; unmatched junction nucleotides: 2. This CDR3 reads CASSYSGDSYGYTF. The CDR3 nucleotides are TGTGCCAGCAGTTACTCGGGGGACAGCTATGGCTACACCTTC.

The rearrangement links TRBV5-1 to TRBJ2-5, with D possibly TRBD1 on 5 matching bases. V was cut by 2 bases and J by 1 base, with 12 bases left in between. CDR3 length: 15 residues. Looked up from germline, CDR1 is SGHRS and CDR2 is YFSETQ. The CDR3 nucleotides are TGCGCCAGCAGCTTTCAGGGCGCCCTCCAAGAGACCCAGTACTTC. It yields the protein CASSFQGALQETQYF. Filled out from reference TRBV5-1 and TRBJ2-5, the complete variable domain reads KAGVTQTPRYLIKTRGQQVTLSCSPISGHRSVSWYQQTPGQGLQFLFEYFSETQRNKGNFPGRFSGRQFSNSRSEMNVSTLELGDSALYLCASSFQGALQETQYFGPGTRLLVL.

The chain has TRBV2 and TRBJ1-5; the D gene is possibly TRBD1 (5 bases). The CDR3 has 13 amino acids. V was shortened by 9 bases and J by 2 bases, with 11 bases between the two germline ends. CDR1 and CDR2 (germline): SNHLY, FYNNEI. CDR3 DNA sequence: TGTGCCAGTGAAAGGGGTGGCAATCAGCCCCAGCATTTT. Protein product: CASERGGNQPQHF.

The rearrangement joins TRBV28 to TRBJ2-5, with 8 bases matching TRBD1. V dropped 6 bases and J dropped 2; count of bases not matched to a gene: 11. This CDR3 comprises 16 residues. Per germline, CDR1 MDHEN and CDR2 SYDVKM. The CDR3 loop reads CASRPSGTGSQETQYF. The CDR3 DNA sequence: TGTGCCAGCAGACCTTCCGGGACAGGATCTCAAGAGACCCAGTACTTC.

The rearrangement joins TRBV3-1 (or the pseudogene TRBV3-2) to TRBJ1-6; tentatively, D is TRBD1 (6 bases). V was pared by 6 bases and J by 8 bases, with 14 bases between. The CDR3 is 14 amino acids. Germline V gene lookup returns CDR1 LGHDT and CDR2 YNNKEL (reference sequence). The CDR3 reads CASRQRQGHSPLHF. The CDR3 region has the DNA TGTGCCAGCAGGCAAAGGCAGGGGCATTCACCCCTCCACTTT.

The V and J genes are TRBV6-2 or TRBV6-3 and TRBJ1-5; D gene unclear. Trimming pared 2 bases from V and 7 bases from J, leaving 6 bases between. Germline CDR1 is MNHEY and CDR2 is SVGEGT. CDR3 length equals 12 residues. The DNA of the CDR3 is TGTGCCAGCAGTTACGTAGCGCAGCCCCAGCATTTT. Translated: CASSYVAQPQHF.

The genes are TRBV7-9 and TRBJ2-2, with TRBD2 matching 7 bases. Germline V gene lookup returns CDR1 SEHNR and CDR2 FQNEAQ (reference sequence). The CDR3 extends over 15 amino acids. V lost 5 bases to trimming and J lost 2 bases; unmatched junction nucleotides: 5. The CDR3 sequence: CASSPSGGNTGELFF. CDR3 coding DNA: TGTGCCAGCAGCCCCTCGGGGGGTAACACCGGGGAGCTGTTTTTT.

V gene TRBV5-1 combines with J gene TRBJ2-6; D call uncertain. The length of the CDR3 is 15 residues. CDR1 SGHRS and CDR2 YFSETQ come from the germline V gene. The germline V and J ends were trimmed by 2 bases and 0 bases, with 6 bases remaining between them. The CDR3 region has the DNA TGCGCCAGCAGCTTTATGTACTCTGGGGCCAACGTCCTGACTTTC. Protein product: CASSFMYSGANVLTF.

The J gene is TRBJ1-4, the V gene TRBV6-1; D not resolved. Between the trimmed V and J ends, which lost 3 bases and 7 bases, there was a span of 12 bases. The CDR3 contains 14 residues. Per germline, CDR1 MNHNS and CDR2 SASEGT. The CDR3: CASSDQTYGEKLFF. CDR3 in DNA: TGTGCCAGCAGTGATCAAACCTATGGTGAAAAACTGTTTTTT.

The chain carries TRBV27 and TRBJ1-2; D might be TRBD1 (5 bases). Germline V lookup: CDR1 MNHEY, CDR2 SMNVEV (reference sequence). The CDR3 contains 15 residues. The V end lost 4 bases, the J end lost 6 bases, and 18 bases lay between the germline ends. The DNA of the CDR3 is TGTGCCAGCAGTTCCTGGACCGGGGGTGGGGATGGCTACACCTTC. Its translation is CASSSWTGGGDGYTF.

The rearrangement joins TRBV19 to TRBJ1-2; 7 nucleotides agree with TRBD1. The length of the CDR3 is 15 residues. Germline assignment: CDR1 LNHDA and CDR2 SQIVND (reference sequence). Trimming at V came to 4 bases and at J to 2 bases, leaving 7 bases not matched to a gene. CDR3 nucleotides: TGTGCCAGTAGTACCACCATGACAGGGAACTATGGCTACACCTTC. It translates to CASSTTMTGNYGYTF.

This clone occurred a few times. J is TRBJ2-7 and V is TRBV10-2, with D perhaps TRBD1 (5 bases). Trimming left V 6 bases short and J 5 bases short, with 8 bases between. The germline V gene encodes CDR1 WSHSY and CDR2 SAAADI. The length of the CDR3 is 11 residues. The CDR3 loop is CASRGPHEQYV. For the CDR3, the DNA is TGCGCCAGCAGGGGGCCTCACGAGCAGTACGTC.

The chain couples TRBV10-3 to TRBJ1-6; D may be TRBD1 (5 bases). Germline values: CDR1 ENHRY, CDR2 SYGVKD. V dropped 1 base and J dropped 7 bases, with 11 bases sitting between them. The CDR3 sequence is 15 residues long. As DNA, the CDR3 is TGTGCCATCAGTGAGTTTCAGGGAGGGAATTCACCCCTCCACTTT. Protein sequence: CAISEFQGGNSPLHF.

V gene TRBV5-4 combines with J gene TRBJ1-2; 8 bases match TRBD1. Germline CDR1 and CDR2: SGHNT and YYREEE (reference sequence). CDR3 size: 14 residues. Losses at the gene ends were 4 bases for V and 7 bases for J; bases not matched to a gene: 9. CDR3 region: CASSPRTGMAGYTF. The CDR3 nucleotides are TGTGCCAGCAGCCCCCGGACAGGGATGGCTGGCTACACCTTC.